Given below is one TCR beta chain in context. This clonotype came up many times. No cognate antigen has been identified for it. Per-base qualities were not stored, and no clone one base away is much larger. The CDR3 spans 14 residues, from the cysteine through the phenylalanine. Only the CDR3 DNA stays, 42 bases, in frame from base 1. V and J are truncated by 1 base and 4 bases respectively, leaving an intervening sequence of 10 bases. Sequences SNHLY (CDR1) and FYNNEI (CDR2) are obtained from the germline V gene. The library was obtained by 5' RACE. Sequenced using a NextSeq 500. In the TCR library protocol, a unique molecular identifier was attached to each TCR cDNA molecule so that PCR and sequencing errors could be corrected. The source study handled its data this way. TCR identification, UMI-based error correction and CDR3 extraction were performed with Decombinator tools. Expanded TCRs were defined as those above a frequency of 2 per 1,000, corresponding to the top 1% of the tumor frequency distribution. Renyi diversity was computed with the R vegan package after each repertoire had been subsampled 100 times to 5,000 TCRs. CDR3 similarity networks were constructed using string-kernel similarity of amino acid triplets, with links drawn between CDR3s whose pairwise similarity was above 0.82. TCRdb took the public reads, trimmed them with fastp at Q25, ran MiXCR for clone calling and kept in-frame beta chains. CDR3 protein duplicates are merged, each entry listing the most common genes and DNA. It is TCRdb's table, rather than the study itself, that gives the V and J calls and clone size. Recorded for this sample are 5,500 to 7,500 distinct CDR3 sequences; 3.9% of them occurred a single time. The top ten clones comprise roughly a quarter of the sample.

The label giving this sample's time point can be read as: sample taken at primary tumor resection. TCR sequencing used whole RNA extracted from tumor and nontumor lung tissue, or from cryopreserved PBMC samples, without cell sorting. Donors were 72 patients with early-stage, untreated non-small cell lung cancer from the lung TRACERx cohort. A patient was chosen for TCR sequencing only when enough RNA was available from at least two tumor regions. Before being selected, tumor and adjacent nontumor lung specimens were reviewed by a lung pathologist. This record comes from a study of spatial heterogeneity in lung cancer (dated by TCRdb to about 2019). Study-wide context: More beta-chain than alpha-chain transcripts were consistently detected, likely reflecting higher beta-chain transcript abundance. In the raw uncorrected reads, each unique combination of TCR and UMI appeared more than ten times on average. The study quantitatively compared TCR alpha and beta repertoires across multiple tumor regions, matched nontumor lung and blood in non-small cell lung cancer. The study linked features of the TCR repertoire to counts of nonsynonymous mutations, which were determined by whole-exome sequencing of tumor tissue. Both alpha and beta chains were TCR-sequenced in samples taken at surgery, namely 220 tumor regions, around 70 matched nontumor lung samples and approximately 58 PBMC samples. Overall study outcomes, separate from this receptor: Confirming at a functional level the hypothesis that regional TCRs recognize regional mutations was considered to require additional single-cell paired TCR alpha and beta sequencing.

The rearranged chain carries TRBV2 and TRBJ1-2; the D gene remains uncertain. Source: normal lung tissue next to the tumor, taken at surgery. This receptor was taken from a female donor with early-stage non-small cell lung cancer. The nucleotides are TGTGCCAGCAGTGAAGGGACGTCGATCTATGGCTACACCTTC. This is translated as CASSEGTSIYGYTF.